A selection of T cell receptor beta chains follows, all from one sample in a study of human T cells and chemical hapten exposure. In TCRdb, the RACE reads were re-called with MiXCR into one record per CDR3 protein. The top ten clones hold around 8.8% of a sample with around 300,000 distinct CDR3 sequences, around 5.5% of them seen once. Sample: whole blood, taken in connection with sensitization to the hapten diphenylcyclopropenone (DPC). All receptors come from a young woman with alopecia areata. Some clones in this sample may be carry-over from other donors' samples. The CDR3 runs from the conserved cysteine through the conserved F or W. Fields, in order: D gene, J gene, clone size, CDR3 length, V gene, CDR3 protein, CDR3 DNA. D genes are given only for firm matches. Size tells how often a clone was seen (once, few, many) or the class of an expanded clone, and some rows leave it out.

TRBD2 | TRBJ2-1 | . | 17 | TRBV12-3/TRBV12-4 | CASSPSGTSGGNNEQFF | TGTGCCAGCAGTCCCTCCGGGACTAGCGGGGGGAACAATGAGCAGTTCTTC
. | TRBJ2-2 | many | 13 | TRBV6-2/TRBV6-3 | CASSPRSAGELFF | TGTGCCAGCAGTCCCCGATCCGCCGGGGAGCTGTTTTTT
. | TRBJ2-2 | . | 14 | TRBV6-5 | CASRGGQLTGELFF | TGTGCCAGCAGGGGGGGACAACTCACCGGGGAGCTGTTTTTT
. | TRBJ1-5 | many | 16 | TRBV20-1 | CSASGGQLGSNQPQHF | TGCAGTGCTAGCGGGGGGCAGCTTGGAAGCAATCAGCCCCAGCATTTT
. | TRBJ2-1 | . | 10 | TRBV11-2 | CASSLVAQFF | TGTGCCAGCAGCTTAGTCGCGCAGTTCTTC
. | TRBJ2-6 | . | 18 | TRBV4-3 | CASSHKAGAPSGANVLTF | TGCGCCAGCAGCCATAAGGCAGGGGCACCCTCTGGGGCCAACGTCCTGACTTTC
. | TRBJ1-3 | few | 16 | TRBV14 | CASSQYQAATGNTIYF | TGTGCCAGCAGCCAATACCAGGCAGCAACTGGAAACACCATATATTTT
. | TRBJ2-3 | . | 14 | TRBV20-1 | CSARSGAGSDTQYF | TGCAGTGCTAGATCCGGGGCAGGTTCAGATACGCAGTATTTT
TRBD1 | TRBJ1-2 | . | 14 | TRBV5-5 | CASSRPGTDYGYTF | TGTGCCAGCAGCCGTCCAGGGACAGATTATGGCTACACCTTC
. | TRBJ1-3 | many | 14 | TRBV2 | CASNVGFSGNTIYF | TGTGCCAGCAATGTCGGGTTCTCTGGAAACACCATATATTTT
TRBD2 | TRBJ2-3 | few | 17 | TRBV13 | CASSQGGLADSTDTQYF | TGTGCCAGCAGCCAGGGCGGACTAGCGGATAGCACAGATACGCAGTATTTT
. | TRBJ1-4 | many | 17 | TRBV11-2 | CASSLEAGLGQGEKLFF | TGTGCCAGCAGCTTAGAGGCAGGGCTAGGGCAGGGAGAAAAACTGTTTTTT
. | TRBJ1-4 | few | 12 | TRBV18 | CASSPKGEKLFF | TGTGCCAGCTCACCGAAAGGCGAAAAACTGTTTTTT
. | TRBJ1-6 | many | 16 | TRBV6-6 | CASMERGALYISPLHF | TGTGCCAGCATGGAGCGGGGGGCCCTATATATTTCACCCCTCCACTTT
. | TRBJ1-2 | many | 13 | TRBV2 | CASAATDPYGYTF | TGTGCCAGCGCGGCGACAGATCCATATGGCTACACCTTC
. | TRBJ2-1 | many | 15 | TRBV9 | CASSVDGNSYNEQFF | TGTGCCAGCAGCGTAGATGGAAACTCCTACAATGAGCAGTTCTTC
. | TRBJ2-1 | many | 15 | TRBV11-2 | CASSLVAGPGTEQFF | TGTGCCAGCAGCTTAGTGGCGGGGCCTGGAACCGAGCAGTTCTTC
. | TRBJ2-3 | many | 13 | TRBV20-1 | CSARGPSTDTQYF | TGCAGTGCTAGAGGCCCGAGCACAGATACGCAGTATTTT
TRBD1 | TRBJ2-5 | . | 19 | TRBV6-5 | CASSSRRGQGAVRIETQYF | TGTGCCAGCAGTTCACGACGGGGACAGGGGGCGGTTAGGATAGAGACCCAGTACTTC
. | TRBJ1-6 | . | 16 | TRBV27 | CASSLGQPDNNSPLHF | TGTGCCAGCAGCCTCGGACAGCCAGACAATAATTCACCCCTCCACTTT
TRBD1 | TRBJ1-4 | many | 16 | TRBV2 | CASSEANRGWNEKLFF | TGTGCCAGCAGTGAAGCGAACAGGGGCTGGAATGAAAAACTGTTTTTT
. | TRBJ2-7 | . | 11 | TRBV20-1 | CSARSTYEQYF | TGCAGTGCTAGAAGCACCTACGAGCAGTACTTC
TRBD1 | TRBJ2-2 | few | 15 | TRBV6-5 | CASSRQGLSSGELFF | TGTGCCAGCAGTCGACAGGGTTTGTCTAGCGGGGAGCTGTTTTTT
. | TRBJ1-2 | many | 14 | TRBV29-1 | CSVEGLGRAYGYTF | TGCAGCGTTGAAGGCCTCGGCAGGGCCTATGGCTACACCTTC
TRBD2 | TRBJ2-5 | . | 16 | TRBV9 | CASSVAPTSGGKTQYF | TGTGCCAGCAGCGTAGCACCCACTAGCGGGGGAAAGACCCAGTACTTC
. | TRBJ1-2 | few | 14 | TRBV6-5 | CASTAGEAYYGYTF | TGTGCCAGCACCGCCGGAGAAGCCTACTATGGCTACACCTTC
TRBD2 | TRBJ2-5 | many | 18 | TRBV20-1 | CSARGTSGALLPQETQYF | TGCAGTGCTAGGGGGACTAGCGGGGCCTTATTACCCCAAGAGACCCAGTACTTC
. | TRBJ2-2 | few | 14 | TRBV28 | CASSPTAPTGELFF | TGTGCCAGCAGCCCGACTGCCCCCACCGGGGAGCTGTTTTTT
. | TRBJ2-7 | many | 13 | TRBV20-1 | CSATPHDSYEQYF | TGCAGTGCAACCCCCCACGACAGTTACGAGCAGTACTTC
TRBD2 | TRBJ2-3 | many | 15 | TRBV20-1 | CSASETSVFKDTQYF | TGCAGTGCTAGCGAGACTAGCGTCTTTAAAGATACGCAGTATTTT
. | TRBJ2-1 | many | 17 | TRBV12-3/TRBV12-4 | CASTFTRGRFLYNEQFF | TGTGCCAGCACCTTCACCAGGGGGAGGTTTTTATACAATGAGCAGTTCTTC